Shown below are 18 T cell receptor beta chains from a single sample sequenced in a study of cytomegalovirus exposure and HLA in healthy donors. Researchers ran the PCR with 60 Vbeta and 13 Jbeta primers. The protocol was immunoSEQ multiplex PCR, while the TCRdb copy is restricted to in-frame clones and leaves out a portion. This table holds approximately 65,000 clones, almost 70% found once. The specimen was PBMCs. All receptors come from a man aged 40-49 years in good health and CMV-seropositive.

The chain carries TRBV30 and TRBJ2-7; D gene uncertain. The length of the CDR3 is 11 residues. Germline assignment: CDR1 GTSNPN and CDR2 SVGIG (reference sequence). Trimming shortened V by 5 bases and J by 5 bases, and 10 bases separated the two germline ends. CDR3 sequence: CAWGLANEQYF. DNA for the CDR3: TGTGCCTGGGGGCTGGCAAACGAGCAGTACTTC.

CDR3 nucleotide sequence: TGTGCCAGCAGGGAGGAGAGGTATCAGCCCCAGCATTTT. Encoded protein: CASREERYQPQHF. The chain is built from TRBV2 and TRBJ1-5; D is unclear. The CDR3 runs to 13 residues. V lost 6 bases and J lost 5, with 11 bases in between. In germline, CDR1 is SNHLY, CDR2 FYNNEI.

The chain has TRBV7-6 and TRBJ2-7, with 8 bases identical to TRBD1. This CDR3 comprises 14 residues. The V and J ends lost 5 bases and 5 bases, in that order; junction bases with no gene match: 8. In germline, CDR1 is SGHVS, CDR2 FNYEAQ. The CDR3 region is CASSTQGADDEQYF. CDR3 in DNA: TGTGCCAGCAGCACCCAGGGGGCGGACGACGAGCAGTACTTC. The complete variable domain, with remaining parts taken from reference TRBV7-6 and TRBJ2-7, reads GAGVSQSPRYKVTKRGQDVALRCDPISGHVSLYWYRQALGQGPEFLTYFNYEAQQDKSGLPNDRFSAERPEGSISTLTIQRTEQRDSAMYRCASSTQGADDEQYFGPGTRLTVT.

The CDR3 region is CASSPKGLAGEVEQFF. In nucleotides, the CDR3 is TGTGCCAGCAGCCCTAAAGGACTAGCGGGAGAGGTTGAGCAGTTCTTC. The chain joins TRBV13 to TRBJ2-1, with 13 bases fitting TRBD2. Germline-derived CDR1 and CDR2 are PRHDT and FYEKMQ (reference sequence). This CDR3 contains 16 residues. V dropped 5 bases and J dropped 9; count of bases not matched to a gene: 10.

The sample holds a few counts of this clone. The genes are TRBV7-2 and TRBJ1-1; weak D call: TRBD1 (5 bases). Trimming stripped 6 bases from V and 1 base from J, with 9 bases between. Germline lookup yields CDR1 SGHTA and CDR2 FQGNSA. The CDR3 is made up of 13 amino acids. The CDR3 reads CASSWGRNTEAFF. CDR3 DNA: TGTGCCAGCAGTTGGGGCCGGAACACTGAAGCTTTCTTT.

The genes are TRBV6-5 and TRBJ1-2; the match to TRBD1 covers 12 bases. Losses at the gene ends were 10 bases for V and 8 bases for J; bases not matched to a gene: 11. CDR1 is MNHEY, CDR2 SVGAGI, per germline. The CDR3 is 14 amino acids. CDR3 region: CATLMGTGGSGYTF. The CDR3 bases are TGTGCCACCCTGATGGGGACAGGGGGCTCGGGCTACACCTTC.

The gene calls are TRBV5-4 and TRBJ1-1; tentatively, D is TRBD1 (6 bases). CDR1 is SGHNT, CDR2 YYREEE, per germline (reference sequence). The CDR3 spans 15 residues. Trimming pared 0 bases from V and 1 base from J, leaving 10 bases between. The CDR3 DNA sequence: TGTGCCAGCAGCTTGGTGACAGGCTGGAACACTGAAGCTTTCTTT. Translated: CASSLVTGWNTEAFF.

The chain combines TRBV19 with TRBJ2-3; TRBD1 aligns across 7 bases. Germline V lookup: CDR1 LNHDA, CDR2 SQIVND (reference sequence). The CDR3 contains 16 residues. Trimming cost V 4 bases and J 0 bases; bases outside gene matches: 7. DNA for the CDR3: TGTGCCAGTAGTAGCAAGGGACAGACTAGCACAGATACGCAGTATTTT. Its translation: CASSSKGQTSTDTQYF.

The chain has TRBV2 and TRBJ1-6, with a tentative D call TRBD1 (6 bases). This CDR3 is built from 17 residues. Trimming left V 4 bases short and J 8 bases short, with 21 bases between. CDR1 SNHLY and CDR2 FYNNEI come from the germline V gene. CDR3 region: CASSAHLQGPRDSPLHF. The CDR3 nucleotides read TGTGCCAGCAGTGCCCACCTTCAGGGGCCCCGGGATTCACCCCTCCACTTT.

This sequence joins TRBV30 and TRBJ2-3; a weak D match, TRBD2 (7 bases). This CDR3 has 14 amino acids. The germline V gene encodes CDR1 GTSNPN and CDR2 SVGIG (reference sequence). The V gene lost 5 bases and the J gene lost 1 base, with 13 bases spanning the gap. CDR3 DNA sequence: TGTGCCTGGGAAGGGGGGGCTGGCACAGATACGCAGTATTTT. It yields the protein CAWEGGAGTDTQYF.

The chain links TRBV11-2 to TRBJ2-5; a possible D gene is TRBD2 (6 bases). V was shortened by 1 base and J by 7 bases, with 10 bases between the two germline ends. CDR1 is SGHAT and CDR2 is FQNNGV in the germline V gene. CDR3 size: 13 residues. The CDR3 DNA sequence: TGTGCCAGCAGCTTAGGACTAGACGCGACCCAGTACTTC. This gives the protein CASSLGLDATQYF. The complete variable domain, with remaining parts taken from reference TRBV11-2 and TRBJ2-5, reads EAGVAQSPRYKIIEKRQSVAFWCNPISGHATLYWYQQILGQGPKLLIQFQNNGVVDDSQLPKDRFSAERLKGVDSTLKIQPAKLEDSAVYLCASSLGLDATQYFGPGTRLLVL.

The chain links TRBV5-1 to TRBJ1-4; D is ambiguous. V lost 6 bases, J lost 8 bases, and 17 bases lay in between. The germline CDR1 and CDR2 sequences are SGHRS and YFSETQ. The CDR3 has 14 residues. CDR3 in amino acids: CASTSLLGGEKLFF. CDR3 nucleotide sequence: TGCGCCAGCACGAGCCTCCTAGGAGGAGAAAAACTGTTTTTT.

This clone was detected only a few times. The chain uses TRBV5-6 and TRBJ1-1; 8 positions match TRBD1. V lost 0 bases, J lost 3 bases, and 4 bases stayed unmatched. Germline CDR1 is SGHDT and CDR2 is YYEEEE. This CDR3 region has 15 residues. CDR3: CASSLDRGLYTEAFF. The CDR3 DNA reads TGTGCCAGCAGCTTGGACAGGGGGTTGTACACTGAAGCTTTCTTT.

This chain connects TRBV7-9 to TRBJ1-2; 9 bases line up with TRBD1. This CDR3 has 15 amino acids. V lost 0 bases, J lost 4 bases, and 3 bases stayed unmatched. Germline V gene sequence: CDR1 SEHNR, CDR2 FQNEAQ (reference sequence). The CDR3 protein is CASSLAGQGSYGYTF. DNA of the CDR3: TGTGCCAGCAGCTTAGCCGGACAGGGGTCCTATGGCTACACCTTC.

The chain uses TRBV6-6 and TRBJ1-2; 7 positions match TRBD1. The CDR3 loop spans 15 amino acids. V was clipped by 0 bases and J by 8 bases; unmatched bases: 9. Germline loops: CDR1 MNHNY, CDR2 SVGAGI (reference sequence). The CDR3 bases are TGTGCCAGCAGTTACTCAAATGACAGGGCCGAGGGCTACACCTTC. Protein product: CASSYSNDRAEGYTF.

The chain couples TRBV7-2 to TRBJ2-5; no clear D gene. Germline CDR1 and CDR2: SGHTA and FQGNSA. This CDR3 comprises 15 residues. The V and J ends lost 2 bases and 5 bases respectively, with 15 bases between them. The CDR3 region is CASSLSNELWETQYF. The CDR3 DNA follows: TGTGCCAGCAGCTTATCAAATGAGTTGTGGGAGACCCAGTACTTC.

This sequence joins TRBV7-3 and TRBJ1-3; TRBD1 aligns across 7 bases. This CDR3 is 14 amino acids long. Germline V gene sequence: CDR1 SGHTA, CDR2 FQGTGA. Trimming at V came to 4 bases and at J to 0 bases, leaving 0 bases not matched to a gene. This chain's CDR3 is CASSYRGSGNTIYF. For the CDR3, the DNA is TGTGCCAGCAGCTACAGGGGCTCTGGAAACACCATATATTTT.

This clone has a handful of counts. This rearrangement joins TRBV4-3 to TRBJ2-3; D remains ambiguous. This CDR3 region has 14 residues. V was shortened by 0 bases and J by 4 bases, with 8 bases between the two germline ends. CDR1 is LGHNA, CDR2 YSLEER, per germline. CDR3: CASSQDPGADTQYF. The CDR3 coding sequence is TGCGCCAGCAGCCAAGATCCCGGTGCAGATACGCAGTATTTT.